The source of this TCR beta chain is a study of T cell responses to AZD1222 COVID-19 vaccine. The table came from immunoSEQ multiplex PCR; TCRdb's copy has only in-frame clones and leaves some out. Among fewer than 200,000 clones listed, about 90% were seen once. The CDR3 contains 14 residues. With 6 bases clipped from V and 5 bases from J, the junction kept 8 bases outside the gene matches. The V gene's germline CDR1 is MNHEY and CDR2 SVGAGI. The rearrangement links TRBV6-5 to TRBJ1-2; 8 nucleotides agree with TRBD1. The receptor was isolated from an adult in good health. Sequencing used peripheral blood, obtained on day 0 of AZD1222 vaccination. In DNA, the CDR3 is TGTGCCAGCAGGATTGGACAGGGCCTATATGGCTACACCTTC. It encodes CASRIGQGLYGYTF.